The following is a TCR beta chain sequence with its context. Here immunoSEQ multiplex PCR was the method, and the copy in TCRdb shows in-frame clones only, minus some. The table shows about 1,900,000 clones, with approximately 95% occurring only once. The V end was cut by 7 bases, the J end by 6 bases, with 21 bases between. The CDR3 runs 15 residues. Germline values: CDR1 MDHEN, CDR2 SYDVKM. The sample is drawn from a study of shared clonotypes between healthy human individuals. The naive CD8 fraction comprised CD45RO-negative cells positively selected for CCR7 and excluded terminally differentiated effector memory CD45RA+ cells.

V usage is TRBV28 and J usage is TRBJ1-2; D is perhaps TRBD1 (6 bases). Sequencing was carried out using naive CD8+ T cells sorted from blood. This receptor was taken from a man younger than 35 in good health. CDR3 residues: CASIHLGQTLDGYTF. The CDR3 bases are TGTGCCAGCATCCATTTAGGACAGACCCTAGATGGCTACACCTTC.